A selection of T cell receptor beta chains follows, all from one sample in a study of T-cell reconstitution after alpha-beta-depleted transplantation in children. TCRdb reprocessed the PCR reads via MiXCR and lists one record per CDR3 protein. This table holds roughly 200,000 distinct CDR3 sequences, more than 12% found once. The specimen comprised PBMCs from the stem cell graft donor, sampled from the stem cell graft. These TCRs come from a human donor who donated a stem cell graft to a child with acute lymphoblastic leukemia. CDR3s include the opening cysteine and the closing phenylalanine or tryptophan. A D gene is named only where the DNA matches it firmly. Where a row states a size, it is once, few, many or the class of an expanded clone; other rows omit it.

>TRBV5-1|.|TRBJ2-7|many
CASSLGSGSRDEQYF
TGCGCCAGCAGCTTGGGTTCAGGGAGTCGGGACGAGCAGTACTTC
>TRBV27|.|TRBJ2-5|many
CASNPLFTGNEFETQYF
TGTGCCAGCAATCCCCTATTTACCGGCAACGAGTTTGAGACCCAGTACTTC
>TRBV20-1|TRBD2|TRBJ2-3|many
CSASTAGGTDTQYF
TGCAGTGCTTCTACAGCGGGAGGCACAGATACGCAGTATTTT
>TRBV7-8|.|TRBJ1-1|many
CASSLFSQAIMNTEAFF
TGTGCCAGCAGCTTATTTTCCCAGGCCATCATGAACACTGAAGCTTTCTTT
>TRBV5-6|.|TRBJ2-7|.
CASSREPSSYEQYF
TGTGCCAGCAGTCGGGAGCCCTCCTCCTACGAGCAGTACTTC
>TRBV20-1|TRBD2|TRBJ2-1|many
CSALGTSGNEQFF
TGCAGTGCTTTGGGGACTAGCGGGAATGAGCAGTTCTTC
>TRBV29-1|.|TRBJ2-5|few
CSVEAQRRETQYF
TGCAGCGTTGAGGCCCAGAGGAGGGAGACCCAGTACTTC
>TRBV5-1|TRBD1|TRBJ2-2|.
CASSHRGPDTGELFF
TGCGCCAGCAGCCACAGGGGCCCGGACACCGGGGAGCTGTTTTTT
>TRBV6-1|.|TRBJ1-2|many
CASSAGQDYGYTF
TGTGCCAGCAGTGCTGGGCAGGACTATGGCTACACCTTC
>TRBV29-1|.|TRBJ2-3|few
CSVHQLTDTQYF
TGCAGCGTCCACCAGCTCACAGATACGCAGTATTTT
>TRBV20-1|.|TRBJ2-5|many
CSARVRPGTQETQYF
TGCAGTGCTAGAGTTAGGCCAGGAACACAAGAGACCCAGTACTTC
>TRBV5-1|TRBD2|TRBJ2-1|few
CASSLSSSGRALGNEQFF
TGCGCCAGCAGCTTGTCGTCTAGCGGGAGGGCCTTGGGCAATGAGCAGTTCTTC
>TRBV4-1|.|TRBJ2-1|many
CASSQEGLSYNEQFF
TGCGCCAGCAGCCAAGAGGGTCTCTCCTACAATGAGCAGTTCTTC
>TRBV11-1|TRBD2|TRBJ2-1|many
CASSGSGATDNEQFF
TGTGCCAGCAGCGGTAGCGGGGCTACAGACAATGAGCAGTTCTTC
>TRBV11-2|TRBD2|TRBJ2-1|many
CASSPGGGVREQFF
TGTGCCAGCAGCCCCGGCGGGGGGGTAAGGGAGCAGTTCTTC
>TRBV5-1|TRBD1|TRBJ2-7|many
CASSLYRGSNYEQYF
TGCGCCAGCAGCCTGTACAGGGGCTCTAACTACGAGCAGTACTTC
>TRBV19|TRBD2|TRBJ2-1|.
CASRTSGQTLAGGKNEQFF
TGTGCCAGTAGGACTTCGGGACAGACTCTAGCGGGAGGGAAGAATGAGCAGTTCTTC
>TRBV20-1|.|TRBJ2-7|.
CSARDPGRARTYEQYF
TGCAGTGCTAGAGATCCCGGGAGAGCCCGAACTTACGAGCAGTACTTC
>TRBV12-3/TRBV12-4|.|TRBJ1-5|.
CSSTTQGLRNQPQHF
TGTTCCAGCACTACCCAGGGGCTAAGGAATCAGCCCCAGCATTTT
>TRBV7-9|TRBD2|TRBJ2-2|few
CASSPGLARTGELFF
TGTGCCAGCAGCCCTGGACTAGCTAGGACCGGGGAGCTGTTTTTT
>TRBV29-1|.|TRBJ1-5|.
CSVLEGEQPQHF
TGCAGCGTTCTGGAGGGTGAACAGCCCCAGCATTTT
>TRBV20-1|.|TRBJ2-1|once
CSATRGAYNEQFF
TGCAGTGCTACAAGGGGGGCCTACAATGAGCAGTTCTTC
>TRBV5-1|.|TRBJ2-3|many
CASSLRVGPDTQYF
TGCGCCAGCAGCTTGAGGGTGGGCCCAGATACGCAGTATTTT